The 11 T cell receptor beta chains below all came from one sample that was sequenced in a study of blood T cell repertoires in COVID-19. This table comes from immunoSEQ multiplex PCR, and its TCRdb copy is limited to in-frame clones, with some not included. The table lists roughly 250,000 clones, roughly 91% of them singletons. Sequencing was done on a sample of peripheral blood. The receptors originated from a young man with COVID-19, enrolled during active disease.

The gene calls are TRBV19 and TRBJ1-6; maybe TRBD1 (5 bases). From germline, CDR1 is LNHDA and CDR2 SQIVND (reference sequence). Trimming left V 7 bases short and J 7 bases short, with 14 bases between. The CDR3 runs to 14 residues. CDR3 protein: CASTQTVPNSPLHF. The CDR3 nucleotides read TGTGCCAGTACCCAGACAGTGCCAAATTCACCCCTCCACTTT. Using reference TRBV19 and TRBJ1-6 for the parts outside the CDR3, the full variable domain is DGGITQSPKYLFRKEGQNVTLSCEQNLNHDAMYWYRQDPGQGLRLIYYSQIVNDFQKGDIAEGYSVSREKKESFPLTVTSAQKNPTAFYLCASTQTVPNSPLHFGNGTRLTVT.

The V and J genes are TRBV12-5 and TRBJ1-4; D gene ambiguous. CDR1 and CDR2 from the germline V gene are LGHNT and FRNRAP. This CDR3 spans 18 amino acids. With 0 bases removed from V and 2 bases from J, the gap between germline ends came to 16 bases. The CDR3 nucleotides are TGTGCTAGTGGTTTGGTACCAGGTTCGACGTGGACTAATGAAAAACTGTTTTTT. Protein: CASGLVPGSTWTNEKLFF.

V usage is TRBV5-4 and J usage is TRBJ1-2, with D possibly TRBD1 on 5 matching bases. The CDR3 spans 15 residues. Germline V gene data show CDR1 as SGHNT and CDR2 as YYREEE (reference sequence). With 4 bases removed from V and 6 bases from J, the gap between germline ends came to 19 bases. The CDR3 spells CASSQVGHRGDGYTF. For the CDR3, the DNA is TGTGCCAGCAGCCAGGTGGGGCACCGCGGGGATGGCTACACCTTC.

The J gene is TRBJ2-7, the V gene TRBV4-1; tentatively, D is TRBD1 (5 bases). This CDR3 is 15 amino acids long. Trimming took off 4 bases at V and 6 bases at J, with 19 bases between the two ends. Per the germline V gene, CDR1 is MGHRA and CDR2 is YSYEKL. The CDR3 DNA sequence: TGCGCCAGCAGCCCCATCGACAGTCCCCAAGGCGAGCAGTACTTC. Residues: CASSPIDSPQGEQYF.

This clone was observed a few times. The CDR3 sequence: CASSVTVSSNTGELFF. The CDR3 coding sequence is TGTGCCAGCAGTGTTACAGTCTCTTCGAACACCGGGGAGCTGTTTTTT. The V gene is TRBV6-1, the J gene TRBJ2-2, with D unclear. The CDR3 loop spans 16 amino acids. CDR1 is MNHNS, CDR2 SASEGT, per germline. Trimming took off 4 bases at V and 0 bases at J, with 12 bases between the two ends.

The chain carries TRBV10-2 and TRBJ1-5; TRBD1 matches at 11 bases. V shed 6 bases and J 4 bases; nucleotides not matched to a gene: 2. Germline-derived CDR1 and CDR2 are WSHSY and SAAADI. This CDR3 is 14 amino acids long. The CDR3, as DNA: TGCGCCAGCAGCGGGACAGGGGGAAATCAGCCCCAGCATTTT. This encodes CASSGTGGNQPQHF.

V gene TRBV19 combines with J gene TRBJ1-5; 7 bases map to TRBD1. The germline V gene has CDR1 LNHDA and CDR2 SQIVND (reference sequence). The V gene end was trimmed by 6 bases and the J gene end by 1 base; junction bases not matched to a gene: 0. This CDR3 is built from 13 residues. The CDR3 DNA follows: TGTGCCAGTAGGGGACAGAGCAATCAGCCCCAGCATTTT. Amino acids: CASRGQSNQPQHF.

This chain links TRBV3-1 (or the pseudogene TRBV3-2) with TRBJ2-5; 8 nucleotides line up with TRBD1. Germline CDR1 LGHDT, CDR2 YNNKEL (reference sequence). This CDR3 spans 14 amino acids. V lost 5 bases, J lost 5 bases, and 7 bases stayed unmatched. CDR3 sequence reads: CASSARTGRETQYF. For the CDR3, the DNA is TGTGCCAGCAGCGCCCGGACAGGGAGGGAGACCCAGTACTTC.

This clone was detected only once. The rearrangement links TRBV5-4 to TRBJ2-7; 9 bases are shared with TRBD2. The CDR3 extends over 15 amino acids. Trimming at V came to 7 bases and at J to 5 bases, leaving 13 bases not matched to a gene. CDR1 and CDR2 (germline): SGHNT, YYREEE (reference sequence). In nucleotides, the CDR3 is TGTGCCAGCCGTAGGGCGGGGGGGGCCTTCCACGAGCAGTACTTC. This codes for CASRRAGGAFHEQYF.

The V call is TRBV10-3, the J call TRBJ1-6, with D maybe TRBD1 (6 bases). The CDR3 covers 15 residues. Deletions cut 8 bases from V and 10 bases from J, with 21 bases between. Germline V gene sequence: CDR1 ENHRY, CDR2 SYGVKD. CDR3 sequence (DNA): TGTGCCATCGGCCCTCTGGGGGGGGCGGAATCACCCCTCCACTTT. This gives the protein CAIGPLGGAESPLHF.

The chain uses TRBV10-3 and TRBJ2-2; 10 nucleotides line up with TRBD2. The CDR3 has 15 amino acids. Germline V lookup: CDR1 ENHRY, CDR2 SYGVKD. The J segment lost 7 bases and the V segment lost 5 bases, leaving 7 bases of the junction unmatched. The CDR3 nucleotides are TGTGCCATCAGTTTTAGCGGGGGGAAGGACGGGGAGCTGTTTTTT. The encoded protein is CAISFSGGKDGELFF.